These T cell receptor beta chains were read from a single sample in a study of blood T cell repertoires in COVID-19. The assay was immunoSEQ multiplex PCR, and TCRdb's table has in-frame clones only and misses some. The profile covers around 60,000 clones, with around 90% appearing a single time and about 13% taken by the ten largest. The sample consisted of peripheral blood. The source of these receptors is a man in his fifties or sixties with active COVID-19. CDR3s include the opening cysteine and the closing phenylalanine or tryptophan. D genes are given only for firm matches.

v_gene,d_gene,CDR3aa
TRBV5-1,NA,CASSLYPNTEAFF
TRBV5-5,TRBD2,CASSLLAGGTDTQYF
TRBV29-1,TRBD1,CSVPINRGFGETQYF
TRBV4-2,TRBD1,CASSQVASGQERETQYF
TRBV12-3/TRBV12-4,NA,CAVRGDGLYGYTF
TRBV10-3,NA,CAISGVQGVDEQFF
TRBV9,TRBD1,CASSVEAGQSYGYTF
TRBV13,NA,CASSPPGYSVAFF
TRBV27,NA,CASSGHRATDTQYF
TRBV12-3/TRBV12-4,NA,CASSLYGETQYF
TRBV5-1,NA,CASSLGQQQQTQYF
TRBV24-1,NA,CATSDGGREGTTYEQYF
TRBV10-1,TRBD2,CASSGTSGGNEQFF
TRBV20-1,NA,CSVRIQETQYF
TRBV4-3,NA,CASSQVLGGRNSPLHF
TRBV5-1,NA,CASGIRRGLNNEQFF
TRBV3-1/TRBV3-2,NA,CASSLRGAGANVLTF
TRBV6-6,TRBD2,CASSYKLAEPYEQYF
TRBV11-2,NA,CASSLLPTAGELFF
TRBV5-4,TRBD2,CASSFGGSGRTDTQYF
TRBV6-1,TRBD2,CASSATSGGVYNEQFF
TRBV10-3,TRBD2,CAIRPASGPGGDTQYF
TRBV6-1,TRBD1,CASSEGTGTLNTF
TRBV5-1,TRBD2,CASSLTASRTSASYNEQFF
TRBV19,TRBD1,CATQPSGTGNEKLFF
TRBV11-2,NA,CASRPSGYNEKLFF
TRBV5-1,TRBD2,CASSLEGSGGAYEQYF
TRBV12-3/TRBV12-4,TRBD1,CASSPRTGNEQFF
TRBV4-3,TRBD2,CASSQDDPRAGLAGGYSYEQYF
TRBV7-9,NA,CASSLAGGDEQFF
TRBV9,NA,CASSVGGPNYEQYF
TRBV5-5,TRBD2,CASSGPGTSGRIPGETQYF
TRBV2,NA,CASRGGMGAGSNEKLFF
TRBV11-3,NA,CASSLLRGGYNEQFF
TRBV19,TRBD2,CASSMVPGTSGKEETQYF
TRBV13,TRBD2,CASAPRGGNEQFF
TRBV10-3,NA,CAISEAHNEQFF
TRBV14,NA,CASSQVYGGSLWSPLHF
TRBV5-1,TRBD2,CASSIRTSGGSDTQYF
TRBV24-1,NA,CATSARFGEQYF
TRBV19,TRBD1,CASSNGAQGNRFYGYTF
TRBV4-1,NA,CASSHGRGSYEQYF
TRBV3-1/TRBV3-2,NA,CASSQTGNYGYTF
TRBV18,TRBD1,CASSPEQGSEQYF
TRBV5-1,NA,CASSTTTSPTNEQFF